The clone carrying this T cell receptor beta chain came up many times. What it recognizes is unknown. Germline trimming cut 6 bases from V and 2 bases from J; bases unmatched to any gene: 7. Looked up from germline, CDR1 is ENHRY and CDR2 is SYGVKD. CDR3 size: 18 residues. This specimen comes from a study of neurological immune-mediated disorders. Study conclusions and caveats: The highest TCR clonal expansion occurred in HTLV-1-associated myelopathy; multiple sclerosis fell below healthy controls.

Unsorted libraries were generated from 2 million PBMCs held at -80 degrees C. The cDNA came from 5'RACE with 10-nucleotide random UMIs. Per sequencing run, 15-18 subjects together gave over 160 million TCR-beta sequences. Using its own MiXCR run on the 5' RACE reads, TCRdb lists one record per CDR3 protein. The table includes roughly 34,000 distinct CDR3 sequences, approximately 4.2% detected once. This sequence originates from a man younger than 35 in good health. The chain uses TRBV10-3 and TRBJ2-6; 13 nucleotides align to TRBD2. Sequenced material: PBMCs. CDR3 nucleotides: TGTGCCATCAGCGGGACTAGCGGGGCCCCTCCTGGGGCCAACGTCCTGACTTTC. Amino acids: CAISGTSGAPPGANVLTF.